The T cell receptor (beta chain) described here comes from a study of cytotoxic CD8 clonotypes in ibrutinib-treated CLL. Turning to the study itself: Partial responses totalled approximately 24 and complete responses 2; after median around six years, roughly 14 remained remitted and about twelve progressed.

The study's findings and limits: Sampling time points were not equivalent between sustained-remission and progressing patients.

TCRdb keeps only in-frame clones here, not all; method: immunoSEQ multiplex PCR. This repertoire shows 35,000 or so clones, about 70% found once; its top ten account for over 15%. Notes on this clone: What it binds is not known.

Germline loops: CDR1 SGHTA, CDR2 FQGNSA. The V gene lost 5 bases and the J gene lost 4 bases, with 13 bases spanning the gap. The CDR3 sequence is 14 residues long. The rearrangement uses TRBV7-2 and TRBJ2-3, with D perhaps matching TRBD1 or TRBD2 (5 bases each). Sequencing used PBMCs, obtained at disease progression, from a patient treated with ibrutinib. This receptor was taken from a human donor with chronic lymphocytic leukemia. CDR3: CASSPVRDPDTQYF. CDR3 DNA sequence: TGTGCCAGCAGCCCGGTCAGGGACCCAGATACGCAGTATTTT.